The 15 T cell receptor beta chains given below trace back to one sample, sequenced in a study of cytomegalovirus exposure and HLA in healthy donors. In the PCR, 60 Vbeta and 13 Jbeta primers were used. This table comes from immunoSEQ multiplex PCR, and its TCRdb copy is limited to in-frame clones, with some not included. The table includes nearly 95,000 clones, 60% to 80% detected once. The sample comprised PBMCs. These TCRs come from a woman aged 40 to 49 in good health and CMV-seronegative.

The chain carries TRBV30 and TRBJ2-7; D not resolved. The CDR3 extends over 12 amino acids. Per germline, CDR1 GTSNPN and CDR2 SVGIG (reference sequence). Trimming removed 1 base from V and 4 bases from J, with 8 bases in between. The CDR3 reads CAWSAGVYEQYF. CDR3 coding DNA: TGTGCCTGGAGTGCAGGTGTATACGAGCAGTACTTC.

The CDR3 spells CASSEGVCKAFF. The CDR3 nucleotides are TGTGCCAGCAGTGAAGGAGTTTGCAAAGCTTTCTTT. V usage is TRBV6-1 and J usage is TRBJ1-1; D is unresolved. V gave up 1 base and J gave up 9 bases, with 9 bases separating them. Germline CDR1 reads MNHNS; CDR2 reads SASEGT. This CDR3 region has 12 residues.

The chain recombines TRBV6-1 with TRBJ2-5, with 8 bases lining up with TRBD2. Germline CDR1 MNHNS, CDR2 SASEGT. The CDR3 sequence is 13 residues long. V lost 8 bases, J lost 1 base, and 3 bases stayed unmatched. The CDR3 DNA reads as TGTGCCAGCCGTACTAGCGGCCAAGAGACCCAGTACTTC. It encodes CASRTSGQETQYF.

The rearrangement links TRBV19 to TRBJ1-1; a weak D match, TRBD1 (6 bases). V dropped 6 bases and J dropped 4 bases, with 18 bases sitting between them. This CDR3 is built from 15 residues. CDR1 is LNHDA and CDR2 is SQIVND in the germline V gene (reference sequence). The CDR3 region is CASRPDSLRSTEAFF. The CDR3 coding sequence is TGTGCCAGTAGGCCGGACAGCCTAAGGAGCACTGAAGCTTTCTTT.

This clone has a single count. This chain joins TRBV13 and TRBJ1-1; 10 positions match TRBD1. This CDR3 is 16 amino acids long. Looked up from germline, CDR1 is PRHDT and CDR2 is FYEKMQ (reference sequence). V shed 5 bases and J 3 bases; nucleotides not matched to a gene: 9. CDR3 nucleotides: TGTGCCAGCAGCCGAACATACGGGACAGGGGACACTGAAGCTTTCTTT. It encodes CASSRTYGTGDTEAFF. The full variable domain, in which reference TRBV13 and TRBJ1-1 provide the parts outside the CDR3, is AAGVIQSPRHLIKEKRETATLKCYPIPRHDTVYWYQQGPGQDPQFLISFYEKMQSDKGSIPDRFSAQQFSDYHSELNMSSLELGDSALYFCASSRTYGTGDTEAFFGQGTRLTVV.

The CDR3 loop is CASRIIGQQNQPQHF. CDR3 nucleotides: TGTGCCAGCAGAATAATCGGACAGCAGAATCAGCCCCAGCATTTT. This chain uses TRBV28 with TRBJ1-5, with D maybe TRBD1 (6 bases). V lost 6 bases to trimming and J lost 4 bases, with 16 bases between them. The CDR3 has 15 amino acids. Germline CDR1 reads MDHEN; CDR2 reads SYDVKM.

The gene calls are TRBV9 and TRBJ2-7, with 9 positions matching TRBD1. J was trimmed by 6 bases and V by 0 bases; bases with no gene match: 7. Germline loops: CDR1 SGDLS, CDR2 YYNGEE. The CDR3 runs 15 residues. The CDR3 bases are TGTGCCAGCAGCGTAGGGGGGACAGGGTCGGGCGAGCAGTACTTC. The encoded protein is CASSVGGTGSGEQYF.

The chain carries TRBV4-1 and TRBJ1-5; 8 bases map to TRBD1. The germline gives CDR1 MGHRA, CDR2 YSYEKL. Trimming took 1 base from V and 4 from J; bases not matched to a gene: 6. This CDR3 is 16 amino acids long. CDR3 region: CASSQVGTGANQPQHF. The DNA for the CDR3 is TGCGCCAGCAGCCAAGTGGGGACAGGAGCTAATCAGCCCCAGCATTTT.

CDR3 DNA sequence: TGTGCCTGGAGTCCAAAGACAGGGCGCTCCTACGAGCAGTACTTC. Translated: CAWSPKTGRSYEQYF. J is TRBJ2-7 and V is TRBV30; TRBD1 matches at 7 bases. Trimming at V came to 2 bases and at J to 0 bases, leaving 7 bases not matched to a gene. The CDR3 is 15 amino acids. Germline loops: CDR1 GTSNPN, CDR2 SVGIG (reference sequence).

The V call is TRBV6-1, the J call TRBJ2-1; tentatively, D is TRBD2 (6 bases). The germline V gene encodes CDR1 MNHNS and CDR2 SASEGT. This CDR3 is built from 14 residues. The V gene lost 9 bases and the J gene lost 7 bases, with 19 bases spanning the gap. The CDR3 loop reads CASSGDFGGNEQFF. CDR3 sequence (DNA): TGTGCCAGTTCCGGGGACTTCGGTGGGAATGAGCAGTTCTTC.

This clone was detected only once. This sequence joins TRBV18 and TRBJ1-4, with a weak D call TRBD1 (6 bases). Trimming took off 1 base at V and 7 bases at J, with 13 bases between the two ends. The CDR3 runs to 15 residues. Germline V gives CDR1 KGHSH, CDR2 LQKENI. The CDR3 reads CASSPRQAFGEKLFF. The CDR3 nucleotides are TGTGCCAGCTCACCACGACAGGCCTTTGGTGAAAAACTGTTTTTT.

V is TRBV2 and J is TRBJ1-4; 7 nucleotides agree with TRBD1. Germline V gene data show CDR1 as SNHLY and CDR2 as FYNNEI. The V and J ends lost 1 base and 8 bases, in that order; junction bases with no gene match: 7. The CDR3 covers 15 residues. This CDR3 is CASSEVRGIGEKLFF. The CDR3 region has the DNA TGTGCCAGCAGTGAAGTCAGGGGGATAGGGGAAAAACTGTTTTTT.

The rearrangement uses TRBV6-4 and TRBJ2-1; TRBD1 might be the D (6 bases). The CDR3 has 15 residues. Germline V gene sequence: CDR1 MRHNA, CDR2 SNTAGT. With 6 bases removed from V and 0 bases from J, the gap between germline ends came to 12 bases. The CDR3 nucleotides read TGTGCCAGCAGCCGGACAGACAACTCCTACAATGAGCAGTTCTTC. Translated, it gives CASSRTDNSYNEQFF.

The DNA for the CDR3 is TGTGCCAGCAGCTTCCCTTATAATTCACCCCTCCACTTT. This sequence encodes CASSFPYNSPLHF. This chain links TRBV7-2 with TRBJ1-6; D call uncertain. The CDR3 totals 13 residues. Trimming removed 3 bases from V and 4 bases from J, with 4 bases in between. Germline V gene lookup returns CDR1 SGHTA and CDR2 FQGNSA.

The chain carries TRBV11-2 and TRBJ1-6; D unclear. Germline V gene sequence: CDR1 SGHAT, CDR2 FQNNGV. The CDR3 length is 16 residues. With 1 base removed from V and 0 bases from J, the gap between germline ends came to 7 bases. The CDR3 loop is CASSLGRSSYNSPLHF. CDR3 nucleotide sequence: TGTGCCAGCAGCTTAGGGCGGAGCTCCTATAATTCACCCCTCCACTTT.